This T cell receptor beta chain emerged from a study of PD-1 blockade in classical Hodgkin lymphoma. Using immunoSEQ multiplex PCR, the repertoire was profiled, and TCRdb retains in-frame clones only, with some absent. The data hold 40,000 to 45,000 clones, with roughly 72% observed a single time. Every patient experienced relapse after autologous stem cell transplantation, and brentuximab vedotin exposure varied. Per germline, CDR1 ENHRY and CDR2 SYGVKD. This CDR3 has 15 amino acids. The sample here was peripheral blood mononuclear cells (PBMCs), taken before the second cycle of nivolumab. This receptor was taken from a human donor with classical Hodgkin lymphoma. This chain joins TRBV10-3 and TRBJ2-5; a weak D match, TRBD1 (5 bases). The J call may be in error: the DNA end matches TRBJ2-7 better. CDR3 DNA: TGTGCCATCACCCCGGCCAGGGCAGCCACCTACGAGCAGTACTTC. Translated, it gives CAITPARAATYEQYF.